This T cell receptor beta chain originates from a study of control samples from healthy donors and cancer patients. This clone was seen a single time. Libraries were prepared by immunoSEQ multiplex PCR; TCRdb keeps only in-frame clonotypes and omits some of them. The sample lists tens of thousands of clones, over 75% seen once, with under 7.5% in the top ten. This sequence was found in a man aged 45-65 years in good health. Sequenced sample: blood.

The CDR3: CASSPLLAGVWQFF. The DNA for the CDR3 is TGTGCCAGCAGCCCGTTACTAGCGGGGGTCTGGCAGTTCTTC. The V and J genes are TRBV9 and TRBJ2-1, with 11 bases that match TRBD2. Unmatched junction bases numbered 9, after V lost 4 bases and J lost 12 bases. The V gene's germline CDR1 is SGDLS and CDR2 YYNGEE. This CDR3 region has 14 residues. The full variable domain, its missing parts supplied by reference TRBV9 and TRBJ2-1, is DSGVTQTPKHLITATGQRVTLRCSPRSGDLSVYWYQQSLDQGLQFLIQYYNGEERAKGNILERFSAQQFPDLHSELNLSSLELGDSALYFCASSPLLAGVWQFFGPGTRLTVL.